The entry below gives a single TCR beta chain sequence along with its context. Measured with immunoSEQ multiplex PCR; TCRdb has only the in-frame clones, and not every one. Of under 250,000 clones listed, 80% to 90% are singletons. The sample is drawn from a study of blood T cell repertoires in COVID-19. Trimming left V 2 bases short and J 4 bases short, with 11 bases between. CDR3 length equals 14 residues. Germline V gives CDR1 SEHNR, CDR2 FQNEAQ (reference sequence). Sequenced material: PBMCs or T cells enriched from blood (not recorded which). The chain carries TRBV7-9 and TRBJ1-2; weak D call: TRBD1 (5 bases). This TCR was sampled from a woman aged 25 to 39 with acute COVID-19. The chain's CDR3 is CASSLLGPSYGYTF. Here the CDR3 DNA reads TGTGCCAGCAGCTTATTGGGGCCTTCCTATGGCTACACCTTC.